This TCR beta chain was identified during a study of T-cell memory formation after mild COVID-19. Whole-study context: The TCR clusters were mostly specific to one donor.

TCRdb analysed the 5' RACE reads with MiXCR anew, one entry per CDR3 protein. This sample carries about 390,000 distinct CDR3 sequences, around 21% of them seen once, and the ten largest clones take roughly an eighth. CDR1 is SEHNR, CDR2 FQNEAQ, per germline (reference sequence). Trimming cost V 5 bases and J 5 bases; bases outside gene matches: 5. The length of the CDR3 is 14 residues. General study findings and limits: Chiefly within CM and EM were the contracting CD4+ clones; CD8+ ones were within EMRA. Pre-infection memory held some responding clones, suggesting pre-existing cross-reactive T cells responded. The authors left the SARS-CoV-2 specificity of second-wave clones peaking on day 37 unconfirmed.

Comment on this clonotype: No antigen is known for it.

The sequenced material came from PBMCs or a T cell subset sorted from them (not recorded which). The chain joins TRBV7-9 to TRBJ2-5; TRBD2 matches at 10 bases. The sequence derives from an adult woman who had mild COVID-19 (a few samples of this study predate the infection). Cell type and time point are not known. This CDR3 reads CASSTGLATETQYF. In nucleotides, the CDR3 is TGTGCCAGCAGCACGGGACTAGCGACGGAGACCCAGTACTTC.